This T cell receptor (beta chain) was obtained from a study of T-cell reconstitution after alpha-beta-depleted transplantation in children. Study-wide points: T-cell counts and diversity at one year post-transplant came mainly from newly produced T cells.

The length of the CDR3 is 14 residues. Germline V gene sequence: CDR1 DFQATT, CDR2 SNEGSKA (reference sequence). Unmatched junction bases numbered 7, after V lost 6 bases and J lost 5 bases. This clonotype has a handful of counts. Its antigen is still unknown. Molecular barcoding with unique molecular identifiers was used for the TCRbeta library. TCRdb fed the PCR reads into MiXCR, producing one record per CDR3 protein. The sample consists of about 830,000 distinct CDR3 sequences, roughly 15% of them appearing once. Source: PBMCs, mostly from graft donor cells, taken 360 days after TCRalphabeta/CD19-depleted stem cell transplant. This chain links TRBV20-1 with TRBJ1-5; 10 bases match TRBD1. The clonotype was recovered from a male patient between 10 and 17 years old who had a stem cell transplant for acute lymphoblastic leukemia, so the T cells may come from the graft donor. The CDR3 spells CSASGQGQDQPQHF. CDR3 DNA: TGCAGTGCATCGGGACAGGGGCAGGATCAGCCCCAGCATTTT.